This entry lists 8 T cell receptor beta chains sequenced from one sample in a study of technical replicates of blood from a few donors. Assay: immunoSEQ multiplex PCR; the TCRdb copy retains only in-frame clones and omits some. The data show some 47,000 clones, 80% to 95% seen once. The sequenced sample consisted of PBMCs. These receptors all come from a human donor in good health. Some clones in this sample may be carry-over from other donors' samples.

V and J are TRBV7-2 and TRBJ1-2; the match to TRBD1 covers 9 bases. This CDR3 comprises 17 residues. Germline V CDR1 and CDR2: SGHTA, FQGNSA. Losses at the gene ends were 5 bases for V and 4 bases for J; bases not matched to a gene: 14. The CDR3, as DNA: TGTGCCAGCAGCCCCAACGATTGGACAGGGGTTGGCTATGGCTACACCTTC. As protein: CASSPNDWTGVGYGYTF.

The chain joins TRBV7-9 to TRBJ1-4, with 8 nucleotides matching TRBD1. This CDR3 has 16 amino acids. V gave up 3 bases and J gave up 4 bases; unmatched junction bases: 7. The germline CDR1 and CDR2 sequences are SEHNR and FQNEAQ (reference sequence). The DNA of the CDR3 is TGTGCCAGCAGCTTCAGGCAGGGGGCCGATAATGAAAAACTGTTTTTT. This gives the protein CASSFRQGADNEKLFF.

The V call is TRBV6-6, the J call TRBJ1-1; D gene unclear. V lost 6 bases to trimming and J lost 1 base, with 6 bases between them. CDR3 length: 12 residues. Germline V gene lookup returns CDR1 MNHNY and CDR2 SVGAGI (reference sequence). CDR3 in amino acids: CASSLKNTEAFF. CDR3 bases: TGTGCCAGCAGCCTTAAGAACACTGAAGCTTTCTTT.

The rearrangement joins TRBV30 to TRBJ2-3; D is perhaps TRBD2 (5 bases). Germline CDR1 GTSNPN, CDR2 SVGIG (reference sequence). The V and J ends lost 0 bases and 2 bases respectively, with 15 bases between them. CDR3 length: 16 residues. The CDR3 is CAWSVGSGDYTDTQYF. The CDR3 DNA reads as TGTGCCTGGAGTGTAGGGTCAGGAGACTACACAGATACGCAGTATTTT.

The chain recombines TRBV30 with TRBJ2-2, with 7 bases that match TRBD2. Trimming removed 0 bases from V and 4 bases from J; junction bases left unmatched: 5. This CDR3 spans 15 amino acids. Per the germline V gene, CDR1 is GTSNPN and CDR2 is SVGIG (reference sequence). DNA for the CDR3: TGTGCCTGGAGTGTAAGGGGAGGGACCACCGGGGAGCTGTTTTTT. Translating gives CAWSVRGGTTGELFF.

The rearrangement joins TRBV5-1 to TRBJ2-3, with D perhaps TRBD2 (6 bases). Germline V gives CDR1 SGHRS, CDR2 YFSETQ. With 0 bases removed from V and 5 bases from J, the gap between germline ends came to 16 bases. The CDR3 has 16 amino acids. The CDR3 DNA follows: TGCGCCAGCAGCTTGGATGGCGGGGTAAATGGAGATACGCAGTATTTT. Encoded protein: CASSLDGGVNGDTQYF.

The CDR3 coding sequence is TGTGCCAGCAGCTTAGGACTAGCAGGCTACGAGCAGTACTTC. This encodes CASSLGLAGYEQYF. The chain employs TRBV7-2 and TRBJ2-7; 7 bases align to TRBD2. CDR3 length equals 14 residues. Trimming at V came to 1 base and at J to 3 bases, leaving 3 bases not matched to a gene. Germline CDR1 and CDR2: SGHTA and FQGNSA.

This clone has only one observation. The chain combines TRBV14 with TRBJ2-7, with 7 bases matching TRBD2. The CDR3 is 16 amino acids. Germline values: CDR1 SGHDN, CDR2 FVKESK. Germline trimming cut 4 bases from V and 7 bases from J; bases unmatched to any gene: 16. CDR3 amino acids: CASSPNEAGSTLEQYF. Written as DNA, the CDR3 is TGTGCCAGCAGCCCTAACGAAGCGGGGAGTACGCTGGAGCAGTACTTC.